This T cell receptor (beta chain) was recorded in a study of a mutant IDH1 vaccine in newly diagnosed glioma. Time point described: week 23, last vaccination. What each vaccine dose contained was 300 ug of mutant IDH1 20-mer peptide, accompanied by topical imiquimod. On this clone: The antigen remains undetermined.

The method was immunoSEQ multiplex PCR; TCRdb's version includes in-frame clones alone and lacks a portion of them. The data show about 72,000 clones, 84% seen once. The trim removed 0 bases at V and 1 base at J, leaving 3 bases unmatched. This CDR3 contains 16 residues. The germline V gene has CDR1 SEHNR and CDR2 FQNEAQ (reference sequence). The receptor comes from a man aged 18 to 29 with glioma. V and J are TRBV7-9 and TRBJ1-2, with 9 bases matching TRBD1. The sample was PBMCs, taken from a glioma patient whose treatment included an IDH1 peptide vaccine. CDR3 bases: TGTGCCAGCAGCTTAGCCGGGACAGGGATTAACTATGGCTACACCTTC. This sequence encodes CASSLAGTGINYGYTF.